This T cell receptor (beta chain) was documented in a study of cytomegalovirus exposure and HLA in healthy donors. Study background: Membership in the Caucasian-associated ancestry cluster was found for 81% of 350 to 450 genotyped donors.

This clone was seen only once. As yet, its antigen is unknown. Use of 60 Vbeta and 13 Jbeta primers characterized the PCR. Sequencing was performed with immunoSEQ multiplex PCR; in TCRdb, only in-frame clones are kept and a portion is missing. Here the sample spans 59,000 or so clones, 85% being singletons. Study conclusions and caveats: It was reported in a later analysis that an Asian-associated ancestry cluster showed fewer N-insertions than the approximately 700-donor mean. According to the study, 180 or so TCR beta chains were cytomegalovirus-associated. The majority of TCR sequences were rare, yet some public TCRs appeared in many donors.

Germline loops: CDR1 SEHNR, CDR2 FQNEAQ (reference sequence). CDR3 length: 14 residues. Trimming cost V 6 bases and J 5 bases, with 15 bases left between them. This sequence joins TRBV7-9 and TRBJ2-3, with D perhaps TRBD2 (6 bases). This clonotype was obtained from a female donor in good health and CMV-seronegative. Source material: PBMCs. In DNA, the CDR3 is TGTGCCAGCAGTCATAAGGGCGGGGTAGATACGCAGTATTTT. Encoded protein: CASSHKGGVDTQYF.